The 10 T cell receptor beta chains given below trace back to one sample, sequenced in a study of blood T cell repertoires in COVID-19. Using immunoSEQ multiplex PCR, the repertoire was profiled, and TCRdb retains in-frame clones only, with some absent. The table has fewer than 120,000 clones, about 90% seen once. The sequencing sample was made of peripheral blood. All receptors derive from a human donor in a cohort sampled during active COVID-19.

This rearrangement joins TRBV29-1 to TRBJ2-7; 10 positions match TRBD1. The length of the CDR3 is 14 residues. The germline CDR1 and CDR2 sequences are SQVTM and ANQGSEA. J gave up 2 bases and V 6 bases, and 7 bases lay outside the gene matches. This chain's CDR3 is CSVIPGQGPYEQYF. The CDR3 nucleotides read TGCAGCGTGATTCCGGGACAGGGGCCCTACGAGCAGTACTTC.

The chain recombines TRBV7-8 with TRBJ1-3, with a weak D call TRBD1 (6 bases). Trimming took off 6 bases at V and 2 bases at J, with 11 bases between the two ends. Germline V gene lookup returns CDR1 SGHVS and CDR2 FQNEAQ. This CDR3 has 14 residues. The CDR3 sequence: CASSLTGPGNTIYF. The CDR3 DNA reads TGTGCCAGCAGTTTGACAGGCCCTGGAAACACCATATATTTT.

This chain connects TRBV5-1 to TRBJ2-2, with 8 nucleotides matching TRBD1. V was clipped by 5 bases and J by 0 bases; unmatched bases: 9. The CDR3 has 17 residues. Germline values: CDR1 SGHRS, CDR2 YFSETQ. CDR3 protein: CASSSGQGAANTGELFF. As DNA, the CDR3 is TGCGCCAGCAGTTCTGGACAGGGAGCGGCGAACACCGGGGAGCTGTTTTTT.

The V and J genes are TRBV5-1 and TRBJ1-2; possible D gene TRBD1, 6 bases. The CDR3 extends over 15 amino acids. Trimming removed 4 bases at V and 7 bases at J, with 20 bases between. Germline V gene data show CDR1 as SGHRS and CDR2 as YFSETQ. This CDR3 is CASSPGGTGMRGYTF. DNA of the CDR3: TGCGCCAGCAGCCCGGGGGGTACAGGGATGCGTGGCTACACCTTC.

The chain is built from TRBV5-4 and TRBJ1-1; 7 bases line up with TRBD1. Per germline, CDR1 SGHNT and CDR2 YYREEE (reference sequence). This CDR3 contains 15 residues. The junction had 8 bases not matched to a gene; V was cut back by 4 bases and J by 2 bases. In DNA form, the CDR3 reads TGTGCCAGCAGCCCGGGGGGGGACAGCAACACTGAAGCTTTCTTT. It codes for CASSPGGDSNTEAFF.

The gene calls are TRBV19 and TRBJ2-1, with 14 bases fitting TRBD2. This CDR3 comprises 16 residues. Germline CDR1 and CDR2: LNHDA and SQIVND (reference sequence). V was pared by 9 bases and J by 4 bases, with 8 bases of the junction left unmatched. The CDR3 nucleotides are TGTGCCAGCCGGAGACTAGCGGGGGGGTCGTACAATGAGCAGTTCTTC. Its translation: CASRRLAGGSYNEQFF. The entire variable domain, with the rest obtained from reference TRBV19 and TRBJ2-1, is as follows: DGGITQSPKYLFRKEGQNVTLSCEQNLNHDAMYWYRQDPGQGLRLIYYSQIVNDFQKGDIAEGYSVSREKKESFPLTVTSAQKNPTAFYLCASRRLAGGSYNEQFFGPGTRLTVL.

The chain recombines TRBV9 with TRBJ2-1, with D perhaps TRBD2 (5 bases). In germline, CDR1 is SGDLS, CDR2 YYNGEE. CDR3 size: 15 residues. V was cut by 2 bases and J by 0 bases, with 9 bases left in between. Here the CDR3 reads CASSVIGGSYNEQFF. CDR3 in DNA: TGTGCCAGCAGCGTGATCGGAGGCTCCTACAATGAGCAGTTCTTC.

V is TRBV25-1 and J is TRBJ1-2, with D perhaps matching TRBD1 (5 bases). The CDR3 sequence is 14 residues long. V was cut by 2 bases and J by 4 bases, with 11 bases left in between. CDR1 MGHDK and CDR2 SYGVNS come from the germline V gene. The CDR3 nucleotides are TGTGCCAGCAGTGAACACGGGGGTGGCTATGGCTACACCTTC. Its protein is CASSEHGGGYGYTF.

V usage is TRBV6-5 and J usage is TRBJ1-4; possible D gene TRBD1, 6 bases. Germline V gene lookup returns CDR1 MNHEY and CDR2 SVGAGI. The ends were cut back, 6 bases at V and 2 bases at J, with 10 bases in the middle. This CDR3 has 14 amino acids. The CDR3 region is CASSLGQTNEKLFF. CDR3 sequence (DNA): TGTGCCAGCAGCCTCGGACAGACTAATGAAAAACTGTTTTTT.

The chain has TRBV12-2 and TRBJ1-5. TRBV12-2 is a pseudogene locus. This CDR3 contains 20 residues. Here the CDR3 DNA reads TGTGCAAGTCGCTCCGATGGGGCCGAGGGGAAGGCGCGGGGGTTTCAGCCCCAGCATTTT. This translates into CASRSDGAEGKARGFQPQHF.